This is a list of T cell receptor beta chains from one sample in a study of blood T cell repertoires in COVID-19. This table comes from immunoSEQ multiplex PCR, and its TCRdb copy is limited to in-frame clones, with some not included. This table has 130,000 to 150,000 clones, roughly 89% appearing once. Sequencing was done on a sample of PBMCs or T cells enriched from blood (not recorded which). The receptors here all came from a woman between 50 and 59 years old who had been exposed to COVID-19. Both conserved end residues are part of each CDR3. The D gene is left open where the match is weak. Expanded clones are given a class, and other clones once, few, many or no size at all.

D: -
V: TRBV18
J: TRBJ1-4
size: -
CDR3: CASTTLGGMATNEKLFF
DNA: TGTGCCAGCACTACCCTGGGGGGAATGGCAACTAATGAAAAACTGTTTTTT

D: -
V: TRBV19
J: TRBJ2-1
size: -
CDR3: CASISSSYNEQFF
DNA: TGTGCCAGTATCTCGAGCTCCTACAATGAGCAGTTCTTC

D: TRBD2
V: TRBV7-9
J: TRBJ2-3
size: -
CDR3: CASSFLTSGRAGSDTQYF
DNA: TGTGCCAGCAGCTTTTTGACTAGCGGGAGGGCCGGTTCAGATACGCAGTATTTT

D: -
V: TRBV30
J: TRBJ2-2
size: -
CDR3: CAWRPAGGSGELFF
DNA: TGTGCCTGGAGGCCAGCGGGTGGTTCCGGGGAGCTGTTTTTT

D: -
V: TRBV6-2/TRBV6-3
J: TRBJ1-5
size: -
CDR3: CASSYLGPEQPQHF
DNA: TGTGCCAGCAGTTACCTGGGCCCTGAGCAGCCCCAGCATTTT

D: -
V: TRBV9
J: TRBJ1-1
size: -
CDR3: CASSVSGAGNTEAFF
DNA: TGTGCCAGCAGCGTATCTGGGGCTGGGAACACTGAAGCTTTCTTT

D: TRBD1
V: TRBV2
J: TRBJ1-5
size: -
CDR3: CASHGSTGGPQHF
DNA: TGTGCCAGCCACGGATCCACAGGGGGGCCCCAGCATTTT

D: -
V: TRBV29-1
J: TRBJ2-5
size: -
CDR3: CSVVPGQETQYF
DNA: TGCAGCGTTGTCCCAGGCCAAGAGACCCAGTACTTC

D: -
V: TRBV7-2
J: TRBJ1-4
size: -
CDR3: CASSLKGSREKLFF
DNA: TGTGCCAGCAGCTTAAAGGGGTCCCGGGAAAAACTGTTTTTT

D: TRBD2
V: TRBV7-7
J: TRBJ2-1
size: -
CDR3: CASSLTRASGGDNEQFF
DNA: TGTGCTAGCAGCTTAACTCGAGCTAGCGGGGGGGATAATGAGCAGTTCTTC

D: -
V: TRBV30
J: TRBJ2-1
size: -
CDR3: CAWRSGLGEQFF
DNA: TGTGCCTGGAGAAGTGGCCTTGGTGAGCAGTTCTTC

D: -
V: TRBV27
J: TRBJ1-1
size: -
CDR3: CASGRGERNTEAFF
DNA: TGTGCCAGCGGACGCGGGGAGAGGAACACTGAAGCTTTCTTT

D: TRBD2
V: TRBV15
J: TRBJ2-3
size: -
CDR3: CATSILGLAGDGDTQYF
DNA: TGTGCCACCAGCATCTTGGGACTAGCGGGAGATGGTGATACGCAGTATTTT

D: TRBD2
V: TRBV19
J: TRBJ2-3
size: -
CDR3: CASTLLAGSSTDTQYF
DNA: TGTGCCAGTACCCTTCTAGCGGGATCTAGCACAGATACGCAGTATTTT

D: -
V: TRBV2
J: TRBJ1-2
size: -
CDR3: CASTQAQYGYTF
DNA: TGTGCCAGCACCCAGGCCCAGTATGGCTACACCTTC

D: -
V: TRBV7-9
J: TRBJ1-2
size: once
CDR3: CASSFDSPWGYTF
DNA: TGTGCCAGCAGCTTCGACAGCCCCTGGGGCTACACCTTC

D: -
V: TRBV4-3
J: TRBJ1-2
size: -
CDR3: CASSQDVDSAYGYTF
DNA: TGCGCCAGCAGCCAAGATGTCGACAGTGCCTATGGCTACACCTTC

D: -
V: TRBV10-1
J: TRBJ2-3
size: -
CDR3: CASSEAGSTDTQYF
DNA: TGCGCCAGCAGCGAGGCAGGTAGCACAGATACGCAGTATTTT

D: -
V: TRBV7-9
J: TRBJ1-1
size: -
CDR3: CASSLSPDRTGAFF
DNA: TGTGCCAGCAGCTTATCTCCGGACAGAACTGGGGCTTTCTTT

D: TRBD1
V: TRBV19
J: TRBJ1-5
size: -
CDR3: CASGDRDGQPQHF
DNA: TGTGCCAGTGGGGACAGGGATGGTCAGCCCCAGCATTTT

D: -
V: TRBV4-3
J: TRBJ1-2
size: -
CDR3: CASSPREVNYGYTF
DNA: TGCGCCAGCAGCCCGAGGGAGGTAAACTATGGCTACACCTTC

D: -
V: TRBV7-9
J: TRBJ1-1
size: -
CDR3: CASSLEDSPNTEAFF
DNA: TGTGCCAGCAGCCTAGAGGACAGCCCGAACACTGAAGCTTTCTTT

D: TRBD1
V: TRBV28
J: TRBJ1-3
size: few
CDR3: CASSSSGTGVGNTIYF
DNA: TGTGCCAGCAGTTCATCCGGGACAGGGGTTGGAAACACCATATATTTT

D: -
V: TRBV18
J: TRBJ2-7
size: -
CDR3: CASSPLGVVTYEQYF
DNA: TGTGCCAGCTCACCCCTAGGGGTAGTTACCTACGAGCAGTACTTC

D: TRBD2
V: TRBV6-4
J: TRBJ2-7
size: -
CDR3: CASPGDSGRVCPYEQYF
DNA: TGTGCCAGCCCGGGGGATAGCGGGAGGGTATGTCCCTACGAGCAGTACTTC

D: -
V: TRBV29-1
J: TRBJ2-3
size: -
CDR3: CSVEPYPGGTDTQYF
DNA: TGCAGCGTTGAACCTTATCCCGGAGGCACAGATACGCAGTATTTT

D: TRBD1
V: TRBV27
J: TRBJ1-4
size: few
CDR3: CASSPFGGTGANEKLFF
DNA: TGTGCCAGCAGTCCCTTCGGTGGGACAGGTGCTAATGAAAAACTGTTTTTT

D: -
V: TRBV10-3
J: TRBJ1-3
size: -
CDR3: CAIRVQGQPGGGNTIYF
DNA: TGTGCCATCAGGGTTCAGGGGCAACCGGGCGGGGGAAACACCATATATTTT

D: -
V: TRBV27
J: TRBJ1-5
size: -
CDR3: CASSLSGQNSNQPQHF
DNA: TGTGCCAGCAGTTTATCCGGACAGAATAGCAATCAGCCCCAGCATTTT

D: TRBD1
V: TRBV9
J: TRBJ1-1
size: once
CDR3: CASSPRQGVNTEAFF
DNA: TGTGCCAGCAGCCCACGACAGGGCGTGAACACTGAAGCTTTCTTT

D: -
V: TRBV19
J: TRBJ1-3
size: -
CDR3: CATDAGGPGNTIYF
DNA: TGTGCCACCGACGCGGGGGGCCCTGGAAACACCATATATTTT

D: -
V: TRBV11-2
J: TRBJ2-2
size: -
CDR3: CASTPGWGRGTGELFF
DNA: TGTGCCAGCACCCCAGGGTGGGGCCGCGGCACCGGGGAGCTGTTTTTT

D: TRBD2
V: TRBV30
J: TRBJ2-3
size: few
CDR3: CAWTRREGDTQYF
DNA: TGTGCCTGGACCCGGCGGGAGGGGGATACGCAGTATTTT

D: -
V: TRBV19
J: TRBJ1-6
size: -
CDR3: CASSKTGLRVASPLHF
DNA: TGTGCCAGTAGTAAAACGGGACTCCGGGTCGCTTCACCCCTCCACTTT

D: TRBD2
V: TRBV25-1
J: TRBJ2-7
size: once
CDR3: CASSGRTSGTYYEQYF
DNA: TGTGCCAGCAGTGGGAGGACTAGCGGGACATACTACGAGCAGTACTTC

D: -
V: TRBV6-2/TRBV6-3
J: TRBJ2-7
size: -
CDR3: CASSYAGSSRYEQYF
DNA: TGTGCCAGCAGTTATGCGGGCTCCTCGCGGTACGAGCAGTACTTC

D: TRBD1
V: TRBV5-1
J: TRBJ1-2
size: -
CDR3: CASSRQGMDYGYTF
DNA: TGCGCCAGCAGCAGACAGGGTATGGACTATGGCTACACCTTC

D: -
V: TRBV19
J: TRBJ2-7
size: -
CDR3: CASSIAAEQYF
DNA: TGTGCCAGTAGTATTGCGGCGGAGCAGTACTTC